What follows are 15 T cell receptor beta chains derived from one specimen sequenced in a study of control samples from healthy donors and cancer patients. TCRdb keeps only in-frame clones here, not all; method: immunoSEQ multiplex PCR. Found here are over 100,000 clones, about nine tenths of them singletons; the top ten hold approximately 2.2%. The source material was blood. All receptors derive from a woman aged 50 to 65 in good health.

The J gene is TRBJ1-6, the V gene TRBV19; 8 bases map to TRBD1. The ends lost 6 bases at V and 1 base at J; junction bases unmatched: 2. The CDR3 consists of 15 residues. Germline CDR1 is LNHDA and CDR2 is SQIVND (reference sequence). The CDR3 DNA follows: TGTGCCAGTAGGCAGGGGGCTTCCTATAATTCACCCCTCCACTTT. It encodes CASRQGASYNSPLHF.

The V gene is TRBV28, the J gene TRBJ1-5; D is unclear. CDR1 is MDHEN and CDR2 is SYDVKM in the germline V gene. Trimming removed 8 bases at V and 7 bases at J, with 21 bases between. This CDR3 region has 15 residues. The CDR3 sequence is CASESARSQRQPQHF. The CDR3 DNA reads TGTGCCAGCGAGTCGGCGCGGAGCCAGCGGCAGCCCCAGCATTTT.

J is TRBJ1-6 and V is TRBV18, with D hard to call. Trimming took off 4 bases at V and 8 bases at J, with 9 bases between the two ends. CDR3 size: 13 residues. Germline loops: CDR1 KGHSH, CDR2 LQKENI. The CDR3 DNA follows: TGTGCCAGCTCACAGGGAGCGGATTCACCCCTCCACTTT. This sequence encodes CASSQGADSPLHF.

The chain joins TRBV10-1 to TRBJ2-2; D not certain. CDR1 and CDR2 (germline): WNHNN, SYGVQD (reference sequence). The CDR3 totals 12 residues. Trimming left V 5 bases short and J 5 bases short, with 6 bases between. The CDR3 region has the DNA TGCGCCAGCAGTCCTCAGACCGGGGAGCTGTTTTTT. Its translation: CASSPQTGELFF.

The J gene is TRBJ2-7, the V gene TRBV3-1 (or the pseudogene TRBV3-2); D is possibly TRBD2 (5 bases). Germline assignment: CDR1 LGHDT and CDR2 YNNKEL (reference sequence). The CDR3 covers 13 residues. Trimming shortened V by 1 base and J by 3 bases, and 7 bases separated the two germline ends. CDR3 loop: CASSQGGVYEQYF. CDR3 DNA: TGTGCCAGCAGCCAAGGGGGAGTCTACGAGCAGTACTTC.

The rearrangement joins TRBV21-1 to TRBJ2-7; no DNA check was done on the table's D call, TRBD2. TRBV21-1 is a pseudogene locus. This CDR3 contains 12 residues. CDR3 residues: CASSTLVYEQYF. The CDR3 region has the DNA TGTGCCAGCAGCACACTAGTCTACGAGCAGTACTTC.

The CDR3 here is CASRAGGEYTEAFF. In DNA form, the CDR3 reads TGCGCCAGCAGGGCAGGCGGCGAATATACTGAAGCTTTCTTT. The genes are TRBV10-1 and TRBJ1-1; D unclear. V lost 6 bases to trimming and J lost 5 bases, with 16 bases between them. The CDR3 spans 14 residues. The germline gives CDR1 WNHNN, CDR2 SYGVQD (reference sequence).

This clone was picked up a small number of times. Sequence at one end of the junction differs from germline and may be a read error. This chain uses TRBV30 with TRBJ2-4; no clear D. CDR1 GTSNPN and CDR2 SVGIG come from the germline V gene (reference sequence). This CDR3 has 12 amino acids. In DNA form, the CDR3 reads TGTGCCTGGAGTCCCACGTCCGGACGCCTGGTTTTC. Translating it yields CAWSPTSGRLVF.

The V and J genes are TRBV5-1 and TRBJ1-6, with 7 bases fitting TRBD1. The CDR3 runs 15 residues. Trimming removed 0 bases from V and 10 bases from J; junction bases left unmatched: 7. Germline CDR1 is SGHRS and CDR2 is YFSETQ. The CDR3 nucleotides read TGCGCCAGCAGCTTGGATAAGGGGGCGAACTCACCCCTCCACTTT. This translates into CASSLDKGANSPLHF.

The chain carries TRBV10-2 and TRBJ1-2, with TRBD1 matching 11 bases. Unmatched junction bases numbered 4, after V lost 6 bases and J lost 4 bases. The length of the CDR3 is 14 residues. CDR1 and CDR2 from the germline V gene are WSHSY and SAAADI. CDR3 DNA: TGCGCCAGCAGGGGACAGGGGGGCGCCTATGGCTACACCTTC. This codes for CASRGQGGAYGYTF.

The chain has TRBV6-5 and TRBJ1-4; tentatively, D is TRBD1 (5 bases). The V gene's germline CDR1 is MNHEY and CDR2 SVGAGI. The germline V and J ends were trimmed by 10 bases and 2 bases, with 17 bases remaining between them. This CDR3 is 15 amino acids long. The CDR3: CATIYWGSTNEKLFF. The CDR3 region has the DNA TGTGCCACCATTTACTGGGGGTCTACTAATGAAAAACTGTTTTTT.

CDR3 amino acids: CASSVTSGPRETQYF. The CDR3 nucleotides read TGTGCCAGCAGCGTAACTAGCGGCCCCCGGGAGACCCAGTACTTC. The chain uses TRBV9 and TRBJ2-5, with TRBD2 matching 8 bases. Germline CDR1 and CDR2: SGDLS and YYNGEE. The junction had 7 bases not matched to a gene; V was cut back by 1 base and J by 5 bases. The CDR3 extends over 15 amino acids.

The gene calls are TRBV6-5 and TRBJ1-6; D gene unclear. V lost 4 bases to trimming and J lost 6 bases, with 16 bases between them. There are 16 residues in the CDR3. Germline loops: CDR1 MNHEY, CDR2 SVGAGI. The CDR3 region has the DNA TGTGCCAGCAGTTTCCGACTAGACATGAGTAATTCACCCCTCCACTTT. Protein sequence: CASSFRLDMSNSPLHF.

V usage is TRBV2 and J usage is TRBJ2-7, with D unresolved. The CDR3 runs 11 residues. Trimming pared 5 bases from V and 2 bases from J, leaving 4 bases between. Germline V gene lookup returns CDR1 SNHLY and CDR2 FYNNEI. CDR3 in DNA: TGTGCCAGCAGTCAGACCTACGAGCAGTACTTC. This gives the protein CASSQTYEQYF.

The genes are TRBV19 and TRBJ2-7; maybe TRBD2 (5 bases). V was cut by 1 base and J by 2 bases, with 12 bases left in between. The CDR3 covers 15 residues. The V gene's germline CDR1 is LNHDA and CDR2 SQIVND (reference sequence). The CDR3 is CASSIGVAGPYEQYF. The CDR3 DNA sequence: TGTGCCAGTAGTATAGGGGTGGCGGGCCCCTACGAGCAGTACTTC.